The 25 T cell receptor beta chains in this list originate from one sample, sequenced in a study of cytomegalovirus exposure and HLA in healthy donors. Vbeta (60) and Jbeta (13) primers were used in the PCR. Sequencing used immunoSEQ multiplex PCR; TCRdb keeps in-frame clones, though not all of them. Altogether about 83,000 clones are present, 65% to 75% being singletons, with the ten largest covering 3.5% to 5%. Sequencing was done on a sample of PBMCs. The receptors were sampled from a man in his sixties in good health and CMV-seronegative.

DNA for the CDR3: TGTGCCAGCAGTCCCCAGGGGGCCAACACTGAAGCTTTCTTT. Its translation is CASSPQGANTEAFF. This chain joins TRBV6-6 and TRBJ1-1; 8 nucleotides line up with TRBD1. Germline values: CDR1 MNHNY, CDR2 SVGAGI (reference sequence). The CDR3 consists of 14 residues. Trimming removed 5 bases from V and 2 bases from J; junction bases left unmatched: 4.

The chain combines TRBV19 with TRBJ1-5; weak D call: TRBD1 (6 bases). Trimming cost V 5 bases and J 3 bases, with 11 bases left between them. Germline CDR1 and CDR2: LNHDA and SQIVND (reference sequence). The CDR3 covers 14 residues. DNA of the CDR3: TGTGCCAGTAGTGTGGACAGCTCCAATCAGCCCCAGCATTTT. Protein product: CASSVDSSNQPQHF.

The chain uses TRBV6-4 and TRBJ2-3; TRBD1 matches 10 bases. The trim removed 2 bases at V and 1 base at J, leaving 0 bases unmatched. The length of the CDR3 is 15 residues. From germline, CDR1 is MRHNA and CDR2 SNTAGT. The CDR3 reads CASSDGTGGTDTQYF. The CDR3 DNA reads TGTGCCAGCAGTGACGGGACAGGGGGCACAGATACGCAGTATTTT.

The V call is TRBV10-3, the J call TRBJ2-7; 9 positions match TRBD2. Germline V gene lookup returns CDR1 ENHRY and CDR2 SYGVKD. The CDR3 runs 14 residues. The J segment lost 2 bases and the V segment lost 6 bases, leaving 5 bases of the junction unmatched. CDR3 loop: CAISRLAVPYEQYF. In nucleotides, the CDR3 is TGTGCCATCAGCCGACTAGCGGTCCCCTACGAGCAGTACTTC.

This chain links TRBV5-1 with TRBJ2-5; D possibly corresponds to TRBD1 (6 bases). The DNA end lines up better with TRBJ2-7; the J call may be wrong. The CDR3 length is 14 residues. The germline V gene encodes CDR1 SGHRS and CDR2 YFSETQ. CDR3 coding DNA: TGCGCCAGCAGCTTTTGGACAGAGAGCTACGAGCAGTACTTC. It codes for CASSFWTESYEQYF.

The genes are TRBV29-1 and TRBJ1-5; weak D call: TRBD1 (5 bases). Germline V gives CDR1 SQVTM, CDR2 ANQGSEA. The germline V and J ends were trimmed by 5 bases and 5 bases, with 13 bases remaining between them. The CDR3 totals 13 residues. The CDR3 DNA is TGCAGCGTTTCTGAGGGAGGGGATCAGCCCCAGCATTTT. Translation: CSVSEGGDQPQHF.

The CDR3 bases are TGTGCCATCAGAGAGACCCCCCTGACAGGAATCAATGAGCAGTTCTTC. This gives the protein CAIRETPLTGINEQFF. This chain joins TRBV15 and TRBJ2-1; possibly TRBD1 for D (6 bases). Germline V lookup: CDR1 LNHNV, CDR2 YYDKDF (reference sequence). The CDR3 covers 16 residues. The germline V and J ends were trimmed by 10 bases and 6 bases, with 25 bases remaining between them.

This chain joins TRBV27 and TRBJ2-3, with D perhaps TRBD1 (5 bases). Trimming stripped 5 bases from V and 1 base from J, with 7 bases between. Germline V gives CDR1 MNHEY, CDR2 SMNVEV (reference sequence). The CDR3 is 13 residues long. The CDR3 here is CASSRTRTDTQYF. The CDR3, as DNA: TGTGCCAGCAGTCGGACACGCACAGATACGCAGTATTTT.

The genes are TRBV30 and TRBJ1-2, with TRBD1 identical over 8 bases. Germline CDR1 reads GTSNPN; CDR2 reads SVGIG (reference sequence). The CDR3 totals 13 residues. V was clipped by 5 bases and J by 8 bases; unmatched bases: 10. The CDR3 DNA is TGTGCCTGGGGTCGGGACAGGCCCCGCGGCTACACCTTC. Amino acid sequence: CAWGRDRPRGYTF.

The gene calls are TRBV19 and TRBJ2-7; 7 nucleotides match TRBD1. CDR3 size: 13 residues. V shed 5 bases, J shed 2 bases, and the junction held 3 bases outside the gene matches. Germline CDR1 LNHDA, CDR2 SQIVND (reference sequence). The CDR3 bases are TGTGCCAGTAGTCTGACAGGGACCTACGAGCAGTACTTC. Its translation: CASSLTGTYEQYF.

The CDR3 coding sequence is TGTGCCAGTAGTCCAAACAGGGCCGAGCAGTTCTTC. Its protein is CASSPNRAEQFF. The rearrangement joins TRBV19 to TRBJ2-1, with D maybe TRBD1 (6 bases). V lost 5 bases, J lost 10 bases, and 12 bases lay in between. This CDR3 is 12 amino acids long. Germline CDR1 and CDR2: LNHDA and SQIVND (reference sequence). Combining the CDR3 with reference TRBV19 and TRBJ2-1 gives the whole variable domain DGGITQSPKYLFRKEGQNVTLSCEQNLNHDAMYWYRQDPGQGLRLIYYSQIVNDFQKGDIAEGYSVSREKKESFPLTVTSAQKNPTAFYLCASSPNRAEQFFGPGTRLTVL.

The chain couples TRBV6-5 to TRBJ2-3; TRBD1 agrees at 8 bases. The V and J ends lost 0 bases and 4 bases, in that order; junction bases with no gene match: 6. From germline, CDR1 is MNHEY and CDR2 SVGAGI. This CDR3 contains 16 residues. CDR3 residues: CASSYSGRGRSDTQYF. CDR3 bases: TGTGCCAGCAGTTACTCCGGCAGGGGGCGCTCAGATACGCAGTATTTT.

The V and J genes are TRBV6-5 and TRBJ1-1; no definite D call. CDR1 and CDR2 (germline): MNHEY, SVGAGI. This CDR3 spans 12 amino acids. V was trimmed by 4 bases and J by 3 bases, leaving 6 bases between them. CDR3 DNA: TGTGCCAGCAGTTGCGGGGACACTGAAGCTTTCTTT. Its protein is CASSCGDTEAFF.

A few counts support this clone. CDR3 region: CASRGRGQGNYEQYF. CDR3 nucleotides: TGTGCCAGTAGGGGCCGGGGACAGGGGAACTACGAGCAGTACTTC. The chain uses TRBV19 and TRBJ2-7; 10 positions agree with TRBD1. The V gene end was trimmed by 6 bases and the J gene end by 3 bases; junction bases not matched to a gene: 8. CDR3 size: 15 residues. The germline CDR1 and CDR2 sequences are LNHDA and SQIVND (reference sequence).

V gene TRBV30 combines with J gene TRBJ1-1; no firm D call. The germline V gene encodes CDR1 GTSNPN and CDR2 SVGIG (reference sequence). This CDR3 has 16 residues. Trimming pared 4 bases from V and 1 base from J, leaving 19 bases between. Written as DNA, the CDR3 is TGTGCCTGGACCCCACTAAGCTGGTCAGCGAACACTGAAGCTTTCTTT. Protein: CAWTPLSWSANTEAFF.

The chain carries TRBV2 and TRBJ1-2; tentative D call: TRBD1 (6 bases). The CDR3 runs 13 residues. Germline CDR1 is SNHLY and CDR2 is FYNNEI. With 6 bases removed from V and 4 bases from J, the gap between germline ends came to 12 bases. As DNA, the CDR3 is TGTGCCAGCAGCCGACAGGAGGTCTATGGCTACACCTTC. Its protein product is CASSRQEVYGYTF.

The chain combines TRBV19 with TRBJ2-7; 7 bases are a match to TRBD1. The CDR3 is 15 amino acids. V was pared by 5 bases and J by 5 bases, with 12 bases of the junction left unmatched. Per the germline V gene, CDR1 is LNHDA and CDR2 is SQIVND (reference sequence). CDR3 DNA: TGTGCCAGTAGTTTGGGGGCGACAGGGAGCGACGAGCAGTACTTC. It codes for CASSLGATGSDEQYF. Full variable domain (missing parts from reference TRBV19 and TRBJ2-7): DGGITQSPKYLFRKEGQNVTLSCEQNLNHDAMYWYRQDPGQGLRLIYYSQIVNDFQKGDIAEGYSVSREKKESFPLTVTSAQKNPTAFYLCASSLGATGSDEQYFGPGTRLTVT.

CDR3: CASSQVTGDEKLFF. CDR3 nucleotide sequence: TGCGCCAGCAGCCAAGTAACAGGGGATGAAAAACTGTTTTTT. This sequence joins TRBV4-1 and TRBJ1-4, with TRBD1 matching 7 bases. V lost 1 base to trimming and J lost 6 bases; unmatched junction nucleotides: 2. Germline V gene sequence: CDR1 MGHRA, CDR2 YSYEKL. The CDR3 is 14 amino acids.

CDR3 protein: CASSFSGVATYEQYF. DNA of the CDR3: TGTGCCAGCAGCTTCTCAGGTGTGGCTACCTACGAGCAGTACTTC. J is TRBJ2-7 and V is TRBV11-2; D is undetermined. CDR3 length: 15 residues. The V end was cut by 3 bases, the J end by 2 bases, with 14 bases between. CDR1 SGHAT and CDR2 FQNNGV come from the germline V gene.

The chain is built from TRBV19 and TRBJ2-4; 13 bases are shared with TRBD2. The CDR3 contains 19 residues. V lost 8 bases, J lost 0 bases, and 13 bases stayed unmatched. Germline CDR1 reads LNHDA; CDR2 reads SQIVND (reference sequence). The CDR3 loop reads CASSSGTSGAQLAKNIQYF. The CDR3 DNA follows: TGTGCCAGTTCGTCCGGGACTAGCGGGGCCCAACTAGCCAAAAACATTCAGTACTTC.

The CDR3 DNA reads as TGTGCCAGCAGTACGGACAGGGGATGGGATTCACCCCTCCACTTT. Its protein product is CASSTDRGWDSPLHF. V gene TRBV6-5 combines with J gene TRBJ1-6, with 9 bases lining up with TRBD1. CDR3 length equals 15 residues. Germline CDR1 MNHEY, CDR2 SVGAGI. J was trimmed by 8 bases and V by 5 bases; bases with no gene match: 7.

V is TRBV10-3 and J is TRBJ2-7; 7 bases agree with TRBD1. The V and J ends lost 11 bases and 6 bases, in that order; junction bases with no gene match: 7. The length of the CDR3 is 11 residues. Germline V gives CDR1 ENHRY, CDR2 SYGVKD. CDR3 region: CAFPPGGEQYF. CDR3 sequence (DNA): TGTGCCTTCCCCCCAGGGGGCGAGCAGTACTTC.

This clone was counted at least ten times. The genes are TRBV4-1 and TRBJ1-4, with a weak D call TRBD1 (6 bases). The CDR3 covers 13 residues. Between the trimmed V and J ends, which lost 4 bases and 4 bases, there was a span of 7 bases. CDR1 and CDR2 (germline): MGHRA, YSYEKL. In nucleotides, the CDR3 is TGCGCCAGCAGCCGGGGGCATAATGAAAAACTGTTTTTT. Residues: CASSRGHNEKLFF.

The chain recombines TRBV19 with TRBJ2-7; D is possibly TRBD2 (6 bases). V lost 6 bases and J 1 base, leaving 19 bases between the germline ends. The CDR3 totals 16 residues. The germline CDR1 and CDR2 sequences are LNHDA and SQIVND (reference sequence). The CDR3 DNA is TGTGCCAGTAGCCAAAGGAGTGGGGCGGGGTCCTACGAGCAGTACTTC. This encodes CASSQRSGAGSYEQYF.

This chain connects TRBV30 to TRBJ1-2; D remains unclear. Trimming cost V 6 bases and J 4 bases, with 15 bases left between them. The CDR3 has 13 residues. Germline values: CDR1 GTSNPN, CDR2 SVGIG (reference sequence). CDR3 sequence: CACQVSGSYGYTF. CDR3 nucleotides: TGTGCCTGTCAGGTCTCGGGGTCCTATGGCTACACCTTC.